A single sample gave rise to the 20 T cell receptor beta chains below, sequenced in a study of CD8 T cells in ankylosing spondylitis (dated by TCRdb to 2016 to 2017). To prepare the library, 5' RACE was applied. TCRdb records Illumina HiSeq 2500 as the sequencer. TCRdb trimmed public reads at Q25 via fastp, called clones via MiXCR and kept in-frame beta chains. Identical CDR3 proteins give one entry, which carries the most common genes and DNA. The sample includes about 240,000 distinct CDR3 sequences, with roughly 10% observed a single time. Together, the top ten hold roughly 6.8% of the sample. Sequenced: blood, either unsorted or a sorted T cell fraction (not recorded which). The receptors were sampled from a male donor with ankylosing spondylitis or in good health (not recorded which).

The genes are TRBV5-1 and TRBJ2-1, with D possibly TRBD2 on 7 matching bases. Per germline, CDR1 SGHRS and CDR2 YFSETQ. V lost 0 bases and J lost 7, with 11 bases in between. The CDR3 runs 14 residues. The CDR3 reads CASSLAGGPNEQFF. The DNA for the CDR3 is TGCGCCAGCAGCTTGGCCGGGGGGCCGAATGAGCAGTTCTTC.

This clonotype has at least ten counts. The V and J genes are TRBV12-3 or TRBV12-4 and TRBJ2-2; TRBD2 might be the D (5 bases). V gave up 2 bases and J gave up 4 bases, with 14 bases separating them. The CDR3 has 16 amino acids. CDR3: CASSLYGVWATGELFF. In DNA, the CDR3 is TGTGCCAGCAGTTTATACGGGGTTTGGGCCACCGGGGAGCTGTTTTTT.

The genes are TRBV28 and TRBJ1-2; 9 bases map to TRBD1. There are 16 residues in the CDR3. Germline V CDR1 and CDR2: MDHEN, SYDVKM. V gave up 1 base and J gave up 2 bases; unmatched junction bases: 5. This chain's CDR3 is CASSLLPGTGNYGYTF. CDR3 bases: TGTGCCAGCAGTTTATTACCTGGGACAGGGAACTATGGCTACACCTTC.

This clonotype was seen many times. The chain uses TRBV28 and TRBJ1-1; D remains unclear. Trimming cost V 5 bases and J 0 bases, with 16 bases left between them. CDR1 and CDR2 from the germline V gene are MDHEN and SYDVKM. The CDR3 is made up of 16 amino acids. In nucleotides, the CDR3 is TGTGCCAGCAGTACCCCGGACGGTCTCATGAACACTGAAGCTTTCTTT. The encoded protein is CASSTPDGLMNTEAFF.

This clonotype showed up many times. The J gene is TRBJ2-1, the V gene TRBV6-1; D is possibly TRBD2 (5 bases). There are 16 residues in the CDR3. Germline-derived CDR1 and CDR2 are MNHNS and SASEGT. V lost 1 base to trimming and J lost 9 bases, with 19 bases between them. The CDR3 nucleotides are TGTGCCAGCAGTGAAGATACTAGTTTAATAACCGGTGAGCAGTTCTTC. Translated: CASSEDTSLITGEQFF.

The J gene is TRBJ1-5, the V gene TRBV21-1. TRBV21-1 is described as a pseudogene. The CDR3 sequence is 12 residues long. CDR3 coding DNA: TGTGCCCATGAAGAAAGCTATCAGCCCCAGCATTTT. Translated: CAHEESYQPQHF.

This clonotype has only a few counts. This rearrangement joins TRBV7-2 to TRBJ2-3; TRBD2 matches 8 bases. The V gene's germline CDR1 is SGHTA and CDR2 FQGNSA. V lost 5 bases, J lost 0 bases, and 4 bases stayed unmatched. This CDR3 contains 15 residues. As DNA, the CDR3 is TGTGCCAGCAGCGCCGCTAGCGGGAGCACAGATACGCAGTATTTT. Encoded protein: CASSAASGSTDTQYF.

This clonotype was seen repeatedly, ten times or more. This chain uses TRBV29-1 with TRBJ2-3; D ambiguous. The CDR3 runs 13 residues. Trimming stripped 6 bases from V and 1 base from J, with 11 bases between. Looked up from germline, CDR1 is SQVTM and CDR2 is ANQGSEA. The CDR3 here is CSVGQHGTDTQYF. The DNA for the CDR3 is TGCAGCGTCGGGCAGCACGGCACAGATACGCAGTATTTT.

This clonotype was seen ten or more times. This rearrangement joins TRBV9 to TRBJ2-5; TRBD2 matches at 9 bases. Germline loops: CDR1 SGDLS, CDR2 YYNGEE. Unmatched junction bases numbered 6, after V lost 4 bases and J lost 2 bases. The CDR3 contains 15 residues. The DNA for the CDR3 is TGTGCCAGCAGCTCTAGCGGGACGATTCAAGAGACCCAGTACTTC. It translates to CASSSSGTIQETQYF.

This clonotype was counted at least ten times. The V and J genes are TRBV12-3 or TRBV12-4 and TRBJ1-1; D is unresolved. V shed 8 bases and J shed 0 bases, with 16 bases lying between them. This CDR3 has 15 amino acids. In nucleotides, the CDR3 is TGTGCCAGCTCACTAAAGAGGTCCATGAACACTGAAGCTTTCTTT. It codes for CASSLKRSMNTEAFF.

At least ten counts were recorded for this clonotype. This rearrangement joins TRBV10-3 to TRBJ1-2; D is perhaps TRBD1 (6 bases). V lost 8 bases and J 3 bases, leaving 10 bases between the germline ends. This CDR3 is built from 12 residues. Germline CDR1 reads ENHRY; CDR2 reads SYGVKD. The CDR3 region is CAISPGDYGYTF. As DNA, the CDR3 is TGTGCCATCTCTCCAGGGGACTATGGCTACACCTTC.

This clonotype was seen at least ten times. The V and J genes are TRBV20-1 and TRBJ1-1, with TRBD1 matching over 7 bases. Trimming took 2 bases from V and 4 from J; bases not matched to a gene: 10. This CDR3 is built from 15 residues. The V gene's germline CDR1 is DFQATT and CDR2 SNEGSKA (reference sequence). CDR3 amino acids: CSARPYRGAVTEAFF. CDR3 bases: TGCAGTGCTAGACCCTACAGGGGAGCGGTCACTGAAGCTTTCTTT.

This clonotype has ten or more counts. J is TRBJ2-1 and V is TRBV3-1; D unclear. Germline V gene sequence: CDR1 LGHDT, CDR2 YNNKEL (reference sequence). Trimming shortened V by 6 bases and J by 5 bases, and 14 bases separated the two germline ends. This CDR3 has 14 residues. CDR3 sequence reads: CASSGPIVDNEQFF. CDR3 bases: TGTGCCAGCAGTGGGCCGATTGTAGACAATGAGCAGTTCTTC.

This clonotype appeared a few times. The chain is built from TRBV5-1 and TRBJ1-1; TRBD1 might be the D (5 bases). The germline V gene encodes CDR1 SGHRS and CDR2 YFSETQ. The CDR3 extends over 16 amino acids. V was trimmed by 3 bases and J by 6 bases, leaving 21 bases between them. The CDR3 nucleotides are TGCGCCAGCAGCTGGGACTGGACCTTTCTACCCGCTGAAGCTTTCTTT. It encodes CASSWDWTFLPAEAFF.

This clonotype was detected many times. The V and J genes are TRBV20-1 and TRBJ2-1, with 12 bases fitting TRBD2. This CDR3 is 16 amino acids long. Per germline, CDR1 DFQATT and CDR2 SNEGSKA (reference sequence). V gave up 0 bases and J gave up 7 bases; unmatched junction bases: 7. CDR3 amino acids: CSARDLTLAGGNEQFF. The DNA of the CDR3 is TGCAGTGCTAGAGATCTAACCCTAGCGGGGGGGAATGAGCAGTTCTTC.

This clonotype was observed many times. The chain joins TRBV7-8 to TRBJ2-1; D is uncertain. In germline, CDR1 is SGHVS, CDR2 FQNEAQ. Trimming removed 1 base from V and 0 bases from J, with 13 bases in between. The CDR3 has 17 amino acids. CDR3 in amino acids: CASSLVIGRSSYNEQFF. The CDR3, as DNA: TGTGCCAGCAGCTTAGTAATCGGCCGAAGCTCCTACAATGAGCAGTTCTTC. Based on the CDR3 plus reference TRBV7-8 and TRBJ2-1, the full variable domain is GAGVSQSPRYKVAKRGQDVALRCDPISGHVSLFWYQQALGQGPEFLTYFQNEAQLDKSGLPSDRFFAERPEGSVSTLKIQRTQQEDSAVYLCASSLVIGRSSYNEQFFGPGTRLTVL.

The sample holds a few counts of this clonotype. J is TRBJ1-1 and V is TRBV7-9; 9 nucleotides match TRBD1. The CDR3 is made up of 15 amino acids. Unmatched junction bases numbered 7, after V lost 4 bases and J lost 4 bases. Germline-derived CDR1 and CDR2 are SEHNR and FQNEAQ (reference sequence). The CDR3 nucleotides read TGTGCCAGCAGCTCCTCGGACAGGGGAGGCACTGAAGCTTTCTTT. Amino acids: CASSSSDRGGTEAFF.

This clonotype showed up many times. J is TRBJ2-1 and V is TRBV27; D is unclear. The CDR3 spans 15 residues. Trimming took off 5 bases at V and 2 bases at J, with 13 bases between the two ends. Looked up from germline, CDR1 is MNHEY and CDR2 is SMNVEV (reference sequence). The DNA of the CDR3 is TGTGCCAGCAGTCCAACCTCAAGACCCTACAATGAGCAGTTCTTC. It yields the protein CASSPTSRPYNEQFF.

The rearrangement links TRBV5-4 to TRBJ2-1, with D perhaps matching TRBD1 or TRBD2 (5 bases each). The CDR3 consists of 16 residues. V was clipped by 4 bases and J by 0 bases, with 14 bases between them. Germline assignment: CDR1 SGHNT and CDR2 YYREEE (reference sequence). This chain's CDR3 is CASSLGATSSYNEQFF. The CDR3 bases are TGTGCCAGCAGCCTCGGGGCAACGAGCTCCTACAATGAGCAGTTCTTC. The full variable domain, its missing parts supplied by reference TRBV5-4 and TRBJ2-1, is ETGVTQSPTHLIKTRGQQVTLRCSSQSGHNTVSWYQQALGQGPQFIFQYYREEENGRGNFPPRFSGLQFPNYSSELNVNALELDDSALYLCASSLGATSSYNEQFFGPGTRLTVL.

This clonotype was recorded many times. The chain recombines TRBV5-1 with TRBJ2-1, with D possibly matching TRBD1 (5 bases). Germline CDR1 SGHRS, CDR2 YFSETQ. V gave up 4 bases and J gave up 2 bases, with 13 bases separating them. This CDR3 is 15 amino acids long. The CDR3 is CASSLPREPYNEQFF. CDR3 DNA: TGCGCCAGCAGCCTTCCCAGGGAACCCTACAATGAGCAGTTCTTC.